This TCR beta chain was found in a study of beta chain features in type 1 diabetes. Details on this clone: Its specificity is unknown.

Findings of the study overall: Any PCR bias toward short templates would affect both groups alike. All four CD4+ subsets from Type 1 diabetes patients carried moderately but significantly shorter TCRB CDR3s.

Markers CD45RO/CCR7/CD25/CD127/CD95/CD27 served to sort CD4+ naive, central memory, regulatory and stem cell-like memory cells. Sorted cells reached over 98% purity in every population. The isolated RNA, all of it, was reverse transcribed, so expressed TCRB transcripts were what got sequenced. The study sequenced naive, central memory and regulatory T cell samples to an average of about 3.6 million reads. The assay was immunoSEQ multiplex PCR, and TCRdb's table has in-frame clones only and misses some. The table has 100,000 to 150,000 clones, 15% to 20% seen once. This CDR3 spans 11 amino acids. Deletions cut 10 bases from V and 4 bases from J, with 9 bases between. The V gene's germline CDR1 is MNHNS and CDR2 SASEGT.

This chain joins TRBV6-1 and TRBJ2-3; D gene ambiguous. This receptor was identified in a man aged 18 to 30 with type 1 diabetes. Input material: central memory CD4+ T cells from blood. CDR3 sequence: CANPAADTQYF. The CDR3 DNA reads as TGTGCCAACCCTGCCGCAGATACGCAGTATTTT.